The source of this T cell receptor beta chain is a study of shared clonotypes between healthy human individuals (dated by TCRdb to about 2020). Describing the broader study: The cohort included three men and a couple of women between 18 and 49 years of age. For each donor, CD4 naive and CD4 memory were each given three plates, CD8 naive was given two plates, and CD8 memory was given one plate. Blood TCR repertoires of five healthy adults were deeply sequenced to estimate repertoire size and the extent of clonotype sharing between individuals. Libraries were prepared and TCR repertoires were sequenced by different laboratories using diverse techniques, in order to increase sequencing depth and limit assay-specific biases. Each donor's leukapheresis produced roughly between roughly 0.94 and 9.5 billion PBMCs.

On this clone: The antigen it recognizes is unknown. Base qualities are not recorded, but no much larger clone differs from it by a single base.

Points the paper makes about the study in general: Incomplete sequencing was indicated by rarefaction of sorted-subset datasets, despite the large sequencing depth. Pairwise subsampling led to the expectation that sequencing depth would affect the degree of clonotype sharing among donors. Estimated clonotype richness was generally larger for naive than for memory subsets. Sampling was restricted to blood, and TCR repertoires in tissue are likely to differ from TCR repertoires in blood. Roughly 5% of naive CD4, 3.5% of naive CD8, 2.3% of memory CD4, and 0.4% of memory CD8 clonotypes were shared across several donors. The genetic and exposure-history diversity represented was limited by the small number of donors. Higher generation probabilities were observed for clonotypes shared by all four sorted-subset donors than for non-shared clonotypes.

The donors were healthy, HIV-negative adults with no recently reported acute infections or vaccinations. Every donor was a Caucasian adult residing in Nashville, Tennessee, USA. CD4+ T cells were enriched through magnetic negative selection, after which naive cells were positively selected on CD45RA and the remaining negative fraction served as the memory subset. Blood was obtained by leukapheresis, after which PBMCs were separated by Ficoll-Histopaque density gradient centrifugation and cryopreserved in liquid nitrogen vapor phase. Analytical flow cytometry was used to check the purity and quantity of every magnetically sorted T cell population. From each sorted fraction, genomic DNA was isolated and quantified by UV absorbance on a Nanodrop 2000c. Using the deep immunoSEQ assay, TCR CDR3 regions were amplified from genomic DNA by multiplex PCR. Extracted genomic DNA from each cell subset was distributed evenly across all wells of several immunoSEQ 96-well plates, and each plate was treated as a replicate. For sorted subsets, around 0.2 ug of genomic DNA, equivalent to roughly 33,000 T cell genomes, went into each replicate PCR. Purified libraries were measured with a Qubit 3.0 fluorometer, size-checked on a Bioanalyzer 2100, and measured again with the KAPA Library Quantification kit. A separate single-read 150-cycle Illumina NextSeq 550 flow cell was used to sequence each immunoSEQ 96-well plate. The source study handled its data this way. Because the immunoSEQ output included only junctional sequences and no quality scores, the filtering could not be the same as the filtering used for full-length reads. Sequences were annotated with PyIR, a Python wrapper for IgBLAST v1.9, using IMGT germline references to assign V/J genes and CDR3. Reads with weak V/J assignments (E-value above 1e-6), missing CDR3, stop codons, out-of-frame junctions, or ambiguous translated residues were removed. V3J clonotypes were defined as sequences sharing an identical inferred V gene, J gene, and CDR3 amino acid sequence. To compute the percentage overlap between repertoires, the number of shared unique clonotypes was divided by the size of the smaller repertoire. RTK rarefaction, the Chao1 estimator, and Recon v2.1 estimates of unobserved clonotypes were used to assess repertoire richness. Generation probabilities for all TCRbeta clonotypes obtained by the gDNA method from several donors were computed using OLGA. The table was pulled from immuneACCESS by TCRdb, which kept in-frame rearrangements only. Such tables lose some clones; where checked, under half of the loss comes from unresolved V genes, and the rest has no known cause. That table supplies the V and J calls and clone size; D and trimming were determined from the DNA. The sample table holds 1,400,000 or so clones, of which approximately 98.5% were seen once. Of the sample, roughly 0.36% is held by the ten largest clones.

Reading the germline V gene gives CDR1 MNHEY and CDR2 SVGAGI. From its cysteine to its phenylalanine, the CDR3 spans 15 amino acids. The only DNA kept is the CDR3, 45 bases in frame from the first base. V is pruned by 5 bases and J by 4 bases, leaving 4 bases of the junction without a gene match. The TCR comes from a man younger than 40 in good health. This receptor chain uses TRBV6-5 and TRBJ1-5; 11 central nucleotides agree with TRBD1. Material: naive CD4+ T cells sorted from blood. The cell subset or site label on this specimen signifies: CD45RA+ positively selected. The DNA is TGTGCCAGCAGTGGGGACAGGGGGGTTAATCAGCCCCAGCATTTT. Translated, it reads CASSGDRGVNQPQHF.